These 15 T cell receptor beta chains originate from one sample sequenced in a study of CD8 T cells in Susac syndrome. After extraction with the RNeasy kit, roughly 0.5 to 1 ug of the RNA was reverse transcribed using random hexamers. A single record per CDR3 protein comes from TCRdb applying MiXCR to the immunoSEQ multiplex PCR reads. There are fewer than 80,000 distinct CDR3 sequences in the sample; approximately 94% occur only once, and about 0.5% lies in the top ten. The sequencing sample was made of CD8+ T cells from PBMCs. The receptor source for this set is a human donor with Susac syndrome.

This chain connects TRBV14 to TRBJ2-7, with 8 positions matching TRBD1. The CDR3 runs 13 residues. V trimming: 3 bases; J trimming: 4 bases; junction bases outside the gene matches: 2. Germline lookup yields CDR1 SGHDN and CDR2 FVKESK. The DNA for the CDR3 is TGTGCCAGCAGCCACGACAGGGGTTACGAGCAGTACTTC. Residues: CASSHDRGYEQYF.

The rearrangement uses TRBV7-9 and TRBJ2-7; 8 bases agree with TRBD1. CDR1 and CDR2 from the germline V gene are SEHNR and FQNEAQ (reference sequence). CDR3 length: 14 residues. V lost 8 bases to trimming and J lost 7 bases; unmatched junction nucleotides: 13. CDR3 residues: CASGNIGTGEEQYF. CDR3 coding DNA: TGTGCCAGCGGAAATATCGGGACAGGTGAGGAGCAGTACTTC.

The J gene is TRBJ2-2, the V gene TRBV27; D is unclear. Germline V CDR1 and CDR2: MNHEY, SMNVEV (reference sequence). This CDR3 region has 16 residues. V lost 8 bases and J 0 bases, leaving 16 bases between the germline ends. The chain's CDR3 is CASASLMDANTGELFF. The CDR3 DNA sequence: TGTGCCAGCGCTTCGTTGATGGACGCGAACACCGGGGAGCTGTTTTTT.

There are a few counts of this clonotype. One junction end does not reproduce the germline sequence, and a read error may be involved. The chain's CDR3 is CASSQSFVPEEKLLF. The CDR3, as DNA: TGTGCCAGCAGCCAATCATTTGTCCCGGAGGAGAAGTTGCTCTTC. The V gene is TRBV4-2, the J gene TRBJ2-1, with a weak D call TRBD2 (5 bases). From germline, CDR1 is LGHNA and CDR2 YNFKEQ. This CDR3 contains 15 residues.

A single count supports this clonotype. The rearrangement joins TRBV7-8 to TRBJ2-7; D unresolved. The germline V gene encodes CDR1 SGHVS and CDR2 FQNEAQ. V lost 1 base to trimming and J lost 6 bases, with 7 bases between them. This CDR3 is built from 12 residues. The CDR3 spells CASSLVYSEQYF. The DNA for the CDR3 is TGTGCCAGCAGCTTAGTTTACAGCGAGCAGTACTTC.

V gene TRBV7-8 combines with J gene TRBJ2-7, with TRBD2 matching 7 bases. J was trimmed by 2 bases and V by 8 bases; bases with no gene match: 12. This CDR3 has 15 residues. Germline lookup yields CDR1 SGHVS and CDR2 FQNEAQ. For the CDR3, the DNA is TGTGCCAGCCTAGGGATAATAGCGGGCGCCTACGAGCAGTACTTC. It specifies CASLGIIAGAYEQYF.

The chain carries TRBV13 and TRBJ2-4; D might be TRBD1 (6 bases). The V and J ends lost 2 bases and 6 bases respectively, with 11 bases between them. The CDR3 runs 14 residues. The germline CDR1 and CDR2 sequences are PRHDT and FYEKMQ (reference sequence). The CDR3 coding sequence is TGTGCCAGCAGCTTATACAGGGATTCAAACATTCAGTACTTC. Its translation: CASSLYRDSNIQYF.

This chain joins TRBV5-1 and TRBJ2-7; possibly TRBD1 or TRBD2 for D (6 bases each). The V gene's germline CDR1 is SGHRS and CDR2 YFSETQ. The CDR3 is 16 residues long. V was pared by 4 bases and J by 2 bases, with 19 bases between. The CDR3 here is CASSIPEGGPTYEQYF. CDR3 bases: TGCGCCAGCAGCATTCCCGAAGGGGGGCCGACCTACGAGCAGTACTTC.

This sequence joins TRBV5-1 and TRBJ1-1, with 8 positions matching TRBD1. V dropped 4 bases and J dropped 0; count of bases not matched to a gene: 2. This CDR3 is 14 amino acids long. The V gene's germline CDR1 is SGHRS and CDR2 YFSETQ. The CDR3 DNA sequence: TGCGCCAGCAGCCTGGACAGGGTGAACACTGAAGCTTTCTTT. Translating gives CASSLDRVNTEAFF.

The J gene is TRBJ1-5, the V gene TRBV27, with 9 nucleotides matching TRBD1. Losses at the gene ends were 6 bases for V and 5 bases for J; bases not matched to a gene: 14. The CDR3 contains 17 residues. Germline CDR1 reads MNHEY; CDR2 reads SMNVEV (reference sequence). CDR3 amino acids: CASSTTSGTGLYQPQHF. In nucleotides, the CDR3 is TGTGCCAGCAGCACAACCTCCGGGACAGGGCTTTATCAGCCCCAGCATTTT.

The rearrangement links TRBV28 to TRBJ2-1, with 9 bases lining up with TRBD1. CDR1 and CDR2 from the germline V gene are MDHEN and SYDVKM. V shed 6 bases, J shed 5 bases, and the junction held 14 bases outside the gene matches. The CDR3 length is 17 residues. CDR3 sequence reads: CASSLPGTGIRNNEQFF. The CDR3 DNA follows: TGTGCCAGCAGCCTGCCCGGGACAGGGATTAGGAACAATGAGCAGTTCTTC.

This clonotype was found once. The rearrangement joins TRBV6-5 to TRBJ2-7, with 7 bases that match TRBD1. Germline V lookup: CDR1 MNHEY, CDR2 SVGAGI. The CDR3 loop spans 15 amino acids. The V gene end was trimmed by 6 bases and the J gene end by 0 bases; junction bases not matched to a gene: 8. In DNA, the CDR3 is TGTGCCAGCAGGTTGACAGGGACGAGCTCCTACGAGCAGTACTTC. Its translation: CASRLTGTSSYEQYF.

This clonotype was found once. The J gene is TRBJ2-3, the V gene TRBV10-3; TRBD1 aligns across 7 bases. The CDR3 is made up of 15 amino acids. The germline gives CDR1 ENHRY, CDR2 SYGVKD. The junction had 10 bases not matched to a gene; V was cut back by 10 bases and J by 0 bases. The chain's CDR3 is CATRSGQASTDTQYF. The CDR3 region has the DNA TGTGCCACCAGATCAGGACAGGCTAGCACAGATACGCAGTATTTT.

The chain is built from TRBV9 and TRBJ1-2; tentatively, D is TRBD1 (6 bases). Germline CDR1 SGDLS, CDR2 YYNGEE. The CDR3 extends over 12 amino acids. V lost 3 bases, J lost 6 bases, and 9 bases lay in between. The DNA for the CDR3 is TGTGCCAGCAGCGACCGACAGGATGGCTACACCTTC. This translates into CASSDRQDGYTF.

This chain uses TRBV6-5 with TRBJ1-1; tentative D call: TRBD1 (6 bases). The germline V gene encodes CDR1 MNHEY and CDR2 SVGAGI. V lost 6 bases to trimming and J lost 3 bases, with 14 bases between them. CDR3 length equals 14 residues. CDR3 sequence (DNA): TGTGCCAGCAGCCAGGGGACCGGGTACACTGAAGCTTTCTTT. Translation gives CASSQGTGYTEAFF.